Listed here are 26 T cell receptor beta chains from one sample, sequenced in a study of sequential checkpoint blockade in melanoma. TCRdb's copy holds only in-frame clones and misses some; the assay was immunoSEQ multiplex PCR. This table holds roughly 20,000 clones, around 80% found once. Described treatment: randomized to nivolumab then ipilimumab (arm A) or the reverse (arm B). This sample comprised CD8+ T cells sorted from blood (inferred from file names), obtained from a patient given nivolumab and ipilimumab in sequence. These receptor sequences come from a human donor with melanoma.

The chain carries TRBV6-6 and TRBJ2-7; D not certain. V lost 0 bases, J lost 1 base, and 10 bases lay in between. There are 15 residues in the CDR3. Germline V lookup: CDR1 MNHNY, CDR2 SVGAGI (reference sequence). Written as DNA, the CDR3 is TGTGCCAGCAGTTACTCGAGGCTCCCTTCCTACGAGCAGTACTTC. Protein sequence: CASSYSRLPSYEQYF.

The chain recombines TRBV28 with TRBJ2-5; a weak D match, TRBD1 (5 bases). Near its end, the DNA agrees better with TRBJ2-7, so the J call may be wrong. Germline-derived CDR1 and CDR2 are MDHEN and SYDVKM. The CDR3 contains 14 residues. CDR3 sequence (DNA): TGTGCCAGCAGTTTAATGCTACAGGTCTACGAGCAGTACTTC. Translating it yields CASSLMLQVYEQYF.

CDR3 nucleotides: TGTGCCAGCAGTCTTACGAATTCCTCCGACAGGGATACCTACGAGCAGTACTTC. It yields the protein CASSLTNSSDRDTYEQYF. This chain links TRBV14 with TRBJ2-7, with 7 bases fitting TRBD1. The ends lost 6 bases at V and 2 bases at J; junction bases unmatched: 19. The length of the CDR3 is 18 residues. The germline V gene encodes CDR1 SGHDN and CDR2 FVKESK.

The V and J genes are TRBV9 and TRBJ1-4, with 7 bases matching TRBD1. The ends lost 3 bases at V and 8 bases at J; junction bases unmatched: 16. The germline V gene encodes CDR1 SGDLS and CDR2 YYNGEE. The CDR3 totals 17 residues. Written as DNA, the CDR3 is TGTGCCAGCAGCGCAAGAGGGGGCTCAGATTTTATGGAAAAACTGTTTTTT. Its protein is CASSARGGSDFMEKLFF.

V and J are TRBV11-2 and TRBJ2-3, with TRBD2 matching over 8 bases. V was pared by 0 bases and J by 5 bases, with 7 bases of the junction left unmatched. Per the germline V gene, CDR1 is SGHAT and CDR2 is FQNNGV. CDR3 length equals 16 residues. The CDR3 loop reads CASSLDEREFRDTQYF. The CDR3 nucleotides read TGTGCCAGCAGCTTAGACGAGCGGGAGTTCAGAGATACGCAGTATTTT.

The J gene is TRBJ1-2, the V gene TRBV30; D uncertain. In germline, CDR1 is GTSNPN, CDR2 SVGIG (reference sequence). This CDR3 comprises 16 residues. Trimming shortened V by 6 bases and J by 3 bases, and 23 bases separated the two germline ends. The CDR3 DNA reads as TGTGCCTGCGAAAGAGAAATTAGGGAGACCGACTATGGCTACACCTTC. Amino acids: CACEREIRETDYGYTF.

This clone was recorded a few times. This chain uses TRBV19 with TRBJ2-7; 7 nucleotides match TRBD1. Germline CDR1 LNHDA, CDR2 SQIVND (reference sequence). This CDR3 region has 15 residues. With V trimmed by 6 bases and J by 5 bases, 13 bases remained unmatched. The CDR3: CASSMRGTGADEQYF. In nucleotides, the CDR3 is TGTGCCAGTAGCATGAGGGGCACAGGGGCGGACGAGCAGTACTTC.

The chain recombines TRBV6-5 with TRBJ2-3; no reliable D call. Germline V gives CDR1 MNHEY, CDR2 SVGAGI. The CDR3 has 13 amino acids. The V end lost 2 bases, the J end lost 3 bases, and 6 bases lay between the germline ends. CDR3 nucleotides: TGTGCCAGCAGTTACGGCCAGACAGATACGCAGTATTTT. This gives the protein CASSYGQTDTQYF.

The rearrangement uses TRBV11-2 and TRBJ2-3; D perhaps matches TRBD2 (5 bases). The CDR3 has 16 amino acids. Trimming took off 1 base at V and 6 bases at J, with 17 bases between the two ends. Germline CDR1 is SGHAT and CDR2 is FQNNGV. The CDR3 DNA reads TGTGCCAGCAGCTTAGGGCCCGGCCTGGCGGGCGATACGCAGTATTTT. Protein sequence: CASSLGPGLAGDTQYF.

The V gene is TRBV14, the J gene TRBJ1-3; D unclear. Germline CDR1 and CDR2: SGHDN and FVKESK. The CDR3 spans 18 residues. V was clipped by 1 base and J by 0 bases, with 16 bases between them. CDR3 residues: CASSQGLPQVHSGNTIYF. As DNA, the CDR3 is TGTGCCAGCAGCCAAGGGTTACCTCAGGTCCACTCTGGAAACACCATATATTTT.

This clone was seen a few times. This rearrangement joins TRBV6-5 to TRBJ1-1; D perhaps matches TRBD1 (5 bases). Deletions cut 7 bases from V and 1 base from J, with 16 bases between. CDR1 is MNHEY and CDR2 is SVGAGI in the germline V gene. The CDR3 runs 15 residues. The CDR3 loop is CASTRMGGTNTEAFF. The CDR3, as DNA: TGTGCCAGCACCCGTATGGGAGGGACGAACACTGAAGCTTTCTTT.

This clone was seen only once. The chain is built from TRBV19 and TRBJ2-3, with 7 bases matching TRBD1. In germline, CDR1 is LNHDA, CDR2 SQIVND (reference sequence). Trimming cost V 5 bases and J 4 bases; bases outside gene matches: 6. The CDR3 runs 14 residues. CDR3 sequence: CASSDRVGADTQYF. CDR3 DNA: TGTGCCAGTAGTGACAGGGTTGGGGCAGATACGCAGTATTTT. The full variable domain, with the rest looked up from reference TRBV19 and TRBJ2-3, is DGGITQSPKYLFRKEGQNVTLSCEQNLNHDAMYWYRQDPGQGLRLIYYSQIVNDFQKGDIAEGYSVSREKKESFPLTVTSAQKNPTAFYLCASSDRVGADTQYFGPGTRLTVL.

CDR3 in amino acids: CASSPLGVYGYTF. The CDR3, as DNA: TGTGCCAGTAGCCCATTAGGGGTCTATGGCTACACCTTC. This chain joins TRBV19 and TRBJ1-2, with a possible D match to TRBD1 (5 bases). Trimming removed 6 bases from V and 4 bases from J, with 12 bases in between. Looked up from germline, CDR1 is LNHDA and CDR2 is SQIVND (reference sequence). CDR3 size: 13 residues.

This sequence joins TRBV14 and TRBJ1-1; D might be TRBD1 (6 bases). Germline loops: CDR1 SGHDN, CDR2 FVKESK. Between the trimmed V and J ends, which lost 2 bases and 5 bases, there was a span of 15 bases. CDR3 length: 15 residues. The CDR3 DNA is TGTGCCAGCAGCCAACTGGACAGCGAGAAAACTGAAGCTTTCTTT. Amino acids: CASSQLDSEKTEAFF.

The chain joins TRBV5-3 to TRBJ2-5, with D tentatively TRBD2 (5 bases). TRBV5-3 is an open reading frame, and its role is uncertain. Trimming removed 2 bases at V and 2 bases at J, with 13 bases between. CDR3 size: 15 residues. The CDR3, as DNA: TGTGCCAGAAGCTTTGGCGGGCGTAGTCAAGAGACCCAGTACTTC. Translated, it gives CARSFGGRSQETQYF.

The chain combines TRBV10-3 with TRBJ2-1; 10 bases are shared with TRBD2. Germline V gene lookup returns CDR1 ENHRY and CDR2 SYGVKD. Trimming at V came to 3 bases and at J to 8 bases, leaving 4 bases not matched to a gene. The CDR3 runs 14 residues. The DNA for the CDR3 is TGTGCCATCAGTGATCTAGCGGGAGTGGATGAGCAGTTCTTC. It translates to CAISDLAGVDEQFF.

The chain employs TRBV27 and TRBJ2-1, with 10 bases matching TRBD2. V lost 7 bases and J lost 6; bases outside the gene matches: 12. Germline V CDR1 and CDR2: MNHEY, SMNVEV (reference sequence). This CDR3 has 16 amino acids. DNA for the CDR3: TGTGCCAGCACCCTATTGGCTAGCGGGAGTGGCAATGAGCAGTTCTTC. Protein: CASTLLASGSGNEQFF.

The V and J genes are TRBV28 and TRBJ2-2; a weak D match, TRBD1 (6 bases). CDR1 and CDR2 from the germline V gene are MDHEN and SYDVKM. This CDR3 contains 15 residues. Trimming stripped 7 bases from V and 2 bases from J, with 14 bases between. The CDR3 coding sequence is TGTGCCAGCAATAGCAGGGGAGTTAACACCGGGGAGCTGTTTTTT. Translated: CASNSRGVNTGELFF.

J is TRBJ2-5 and V is TRBV6-1, with 7 bases matching TRBD2. This CDR3 has 14 amino acids. Germline V gives CDR1 MNHNS, CDR2 SASEGT. Trimming took 3 bases from V and 6 from J; bases not matched to a gene: 7. The CDR3 sequence is CASSDRLAGQTQYF. The CDR3 DNA follows: TGTGCCAGCAGTGACCGACTAGCTGGGCAGACCCAGTACTTC.

This chain joins TRBV6-1 and TRBJ2-3; maybe TRBD1 (5 bases). The CDR3 is 16 residues long. Germline V gene data show CDR1 as MNHNS and CDR2 as SASEGT. Trimming stripped 1 base from V and 4 bases from J, with 15 bases between. The CDR3 is CASSEGRGRAADTQYF. CDR3 coding DNA: TGTGCCAGCAGTGAAGGTCGAGGCAGGGCGGCAGATACGCAGTATTTT.

This clone showed up just a few times. A far bigger clonotype differs at one base, so this is likely a read error. The J gene is TRBJ2-7, the V gene TRBV7-8; the D is unclear. The CDR3 consists of 20 residues. Per the germline V gene, CDR1 is SGHVS and CDR2 is FQNEAQ. The CDR3 sequence is CASSLRPIYQESSYNSPLHF. CDR3 sequence (DNA): TGTGCCAGCAGCTTAAGGCCGATTTACCAGGAAAGCTCCTATAATTCACCCCTCCACTTC.

The chain employs TRBV18 and TRBJ1-6, with 8 bases that match TRBD1. CDR3 length equals 14 residues. With V trimmed by 6 bases and J by 13 bases, 11 bases remained unmatched. From germline, CDR1 is KGHSH and CDR2 LQKENI. As DNA, the CDR3 is TGTGCCAGCTCCAACGGGACAGGAGCGACGCCCCTCCACTTT. Translated, it gives CASSNGTGATPLHF.

V usage is TRBV29-1 and J usage is TRBJ1-4; 7 nucleotides agree with TRBD1. This CDR3 contains 15 residues. The V gene end was trimmed by 5 bases and the J gene end by 0 bases; junction bases not matched to a gene: 6. Germline CDR1 reads SQVTM; CDR2 reads ANQGSEA. CDR3 nucleotides: TGCAGCGTTTTGGACAGGCTCGCAACTAATGAAAAACTGTTTTTT. Translation: CSVLDRLATNEKLFF.

CDR3 coding DNA: TGTGCCAGCAGTTTTACAGGGGCTGGACAGCCCCAGCATTTT. As protein: CASSFTGAGQPQHF. This chain links TRBV28 with TRBJ1-5; TRBD1 aligns across 7 bases. CDR3 length: 14 residues. J lost 7 bases, V lost 3 bases, and 6 bases had no gene match. The V gene's germline CDR1 is MDHEN and CDR2 SYDVKM.

The V and J genes are TRBV6-5 and TRBJ2-5, with D tentatively TRBD2 (5 bases). Germline CDR1 is MNHEY and CDR2 is SVGAGI. This CDR3 region has 14 residues. The V end was cut by 4 bases, the J end by 6 bases, with 15 bases between. The CDR3 region has the DNA TGTGCCAGCAGTTGGTCCGGGATCGAACAGACCCAGTACTTC. This translates into CASSWSGIEQTQYF.

The chain is built from TRBV5-1 and TRBJ2-3, with D maybe TRBD1 (7 bases). The CDR3 is made up of 16 amino acids. The germline V gene has CDR1 SGHRS and CDR2 YFSETQ. The V gene lost 2 bases and the J gene lost 2 bases, with 15 bases spanning the gap. The CDR3 region has the DNA TGCGCCAGCAGCTTCGGAGGGGGCGTCTCCACAGATACGCAGTATTTT. It encodes CASSFGGGVSTDTQYF.